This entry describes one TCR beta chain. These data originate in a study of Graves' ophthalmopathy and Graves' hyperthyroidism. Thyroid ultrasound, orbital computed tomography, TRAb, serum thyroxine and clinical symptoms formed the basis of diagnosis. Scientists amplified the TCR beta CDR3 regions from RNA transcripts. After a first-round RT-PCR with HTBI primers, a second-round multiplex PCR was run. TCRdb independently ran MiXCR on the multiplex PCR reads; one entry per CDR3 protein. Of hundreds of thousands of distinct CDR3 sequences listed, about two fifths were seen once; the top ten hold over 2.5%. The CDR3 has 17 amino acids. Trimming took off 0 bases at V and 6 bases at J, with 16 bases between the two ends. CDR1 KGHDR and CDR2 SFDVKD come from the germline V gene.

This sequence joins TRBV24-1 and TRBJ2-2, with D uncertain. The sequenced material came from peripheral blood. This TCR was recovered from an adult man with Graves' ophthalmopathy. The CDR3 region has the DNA TGTGCCACCAGTGATTTGCAACCCCTTAAGGTTTCCGGGGAGCTGTTTTTT. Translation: CATSDLQPLKVSGELFF.